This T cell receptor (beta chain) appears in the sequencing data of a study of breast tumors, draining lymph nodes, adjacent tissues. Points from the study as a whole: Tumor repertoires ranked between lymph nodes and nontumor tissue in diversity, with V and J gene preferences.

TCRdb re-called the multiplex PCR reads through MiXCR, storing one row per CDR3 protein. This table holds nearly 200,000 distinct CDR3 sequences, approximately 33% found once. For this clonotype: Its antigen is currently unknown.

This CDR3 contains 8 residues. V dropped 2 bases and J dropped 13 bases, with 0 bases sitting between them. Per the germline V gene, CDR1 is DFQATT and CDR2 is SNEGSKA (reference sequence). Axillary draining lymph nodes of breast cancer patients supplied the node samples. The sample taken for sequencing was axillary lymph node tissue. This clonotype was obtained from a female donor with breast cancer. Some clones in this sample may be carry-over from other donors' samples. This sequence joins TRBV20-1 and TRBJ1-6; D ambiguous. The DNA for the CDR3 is TGCAGTGCTAGACCCCTCCACTTT. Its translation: CSARPLHF.